The 15 T cell receptor beta chains given below trace back to one sample, sequenced in a study of shared clonotypes between healthy human individuals. Sequenced by immunoSEQ multiplex PCR; TCRdb stores in-frame clones only, minus some. In the table there are some 2,000,000 clones, 85% to 95% of which are singletons. The source material was naive CD4+ T cells sorted from blood. The subset was: CD45RA+ positively selected. The receptors were gathered from a man younger than 30 in good health.

The chain links TRBV7-2 to TRBJ2-7; 7 bases are a match to TRBD2. Germline CDR1 reads SGHTA; CDR2 reads FQGNSA. The CDR3 totals 15 residues. V lost 4 bases, J lost 3 bases, and 9 bases stayed unmatched. CDR3 residues: CASSYESGMVYEQYF. The CDR3, as DNA: TGTGCCAGCAGCTACGAAAGCGGGATGGTCTACGAGCAGTACTTC.

J is TRBJ2-2 and V is TRBV7-2; D may be TRBD1 (6 bases). CDR1 is SGHTA, CDR2 FQGNSA, per germline. V was pared by 5 bases and J by 4 bases, with 14 bases between. The CDR3 sequence is 15 residues long. The CDR3 is CASSPTGTTTGELFF. The CDR3 DNA follows: TGTGCCAGCAGCCCTACCGGGACAACCACCGGGGAGCTGTTTTTT.

This clone appeared a single time. V gene TRBV6-5 combines with J gene TRBJ2-3, with TRBD2 matching over 10 bases. With V trimmed by 2 bases and J by 1 base, 3 bases remained unmatched. Germline CDR1 MNHEY, CDR2 SVGAGI. CDR3 length equals 16 residues. CDR3 loop: CASSYTGTSGTDTQYF. The DNA for the CDR3 is TGTGCCAGCAGTTACACTGGGACTAGCGGCACAGATACGCAGTATTTT.

The chain employs TRBV7-9 and TRBJ1-5, with a weak D call TRBD1 (5 bases). The V and J ends lost 5 bases and 3 bases respectively, with 20 bases between them. The CDR3 spans 17 residues. Germline loops: CDR1 SEHNR, CDR2 FQNEAQ (reference sequence). CDR3 in amino acids: CASSREAVTASNQPQHF. The CDR3 DNA follows: TGTGCCAGCAGCCGCGAAGCCGTGACAGCATCCAATCAGCCCCAGCATTTT.

The chain recombines TRBV2 with TRBJ2-7; tentative D call: TRBD2 (6 bases). In germline, CDR1 is SNHLY, CDR2 FYNNEI. Between the trimmed V and J ends, which lost 9 bases and 0 bases, there was a span of 15 bases. The CDR3 is 14 amino acids. CDR3 amino acids: CASKDRDSSYEQYF. CDR3 DNA: TGTGCCAGTAAGGACCGGGACTCCTCCTACGAGCAGTACTTC.

The CDR3 loop is CASSGGQGVSYEQYF. DNA for the CDR3: TGTGCCAGCAGCGGTGGGCAGGGGGTCTCCTACGAGCAGTACTTC. The chain is built from TRBV25-1 and TRBJ2-7; 7 bases are shared with TRBD1. Germline V gene sequence: CDR1 MGHDK, CDR2 SYGVNS. The CDR3 sequence is 15 residues long. The V segment lost 6 bases and the J segment 0 bases; nucleotides outside the gene matches: 8.

The chain uses TRBV9 and TRBJ1-4, with D unresolved. The V gene lost 2 bases and the J gene lost 8 bases, with 10 bases spanning the gap. The V gene's germline CDR1 is SGDLS and CDR2 YYNGEE. The CDR3 has 13 amino acids. CDR3: CASSVGRKEKLFF. For the CDR3, the DNA is TGTGCCAGCAGCGTTGGGCGCAAGGAAAAACTGTTTTTT.

V gene TRBV5-6 combines with J gene TRBJ2-1, with 9 bases lining up with TRBD1. The V gene end was trimmed by 1 base and the J gene end by 3 bases; junction bases not matched to a gene: 5. The CDR3 runs 16 residues. The germline CDR1 and CDR2 sequences are SGHDT and YYEEEE. The CDR3 sequence is CASSLRTGVIYNEQFF. The DNA for the CDR3 is TGTGCCAGCAGCTTGAGGACAGGGGTGATCTACAATGAGCAGTTCTTC.

The V gene is TRBV5-1, the J gene TRBJ2-1; no firm D call. The CDR3 is 14 amino acids. Germline-derived CDR1 and CDR2 are SGHRS and YFSETQ. V was trimmed by 0 bases and J by 5 bases, leaving 9 bases between them. The CDR3 is CASSLGDAHNEQFF. CDR3 DNA: TGCGCCAGCAGCTTGGGGGATGCGCACAATGAGCAGTTCTTC.

This clone appeared once. The chain has TRBV6-1 and TRBJ2-1; 7 bases map to TRBD1. V was clipped by 4 bases and J by 7 bases; unmatched bases: 7. The V gene's germline CDR1 is MNHNS and CDR2 SASEGT. This CDR3 contains 14 residues. The CDR3 sequence: CASSVGAGGNEQFF. CDR3 sequence (DNA): TGTGCCAGCAGTGTGGGGGCAGGGGGAAATGAGCAGTTCTTC.

J is TRBJ2-2 and V is TRBV19, with D perhaps TRBD2 (6 bases). Trimming removed 6 bases at V and 4 bases at J, with 12 bases between. CDR3 length equals 14 residues. The germline V gene encodes CDR1 LNHDA and CDR2 SQIVND (reference sequence). CDR3 nucleotide sequence: TGTGCCAGTAGCTCTAGCGCGGCCACCGGGGAGCTGTTTTTT. This codes for CASSSSAATGELFF.

The V and J genes are TRBV5-6 and TRBJ1-1; 7 bases align to TRBD1. Per the germline V gene, CDR1 is SGHDT and CDR2 is YYEEEE. CDR3 length equals 14 residues. V dropped 4 bases and J dropped 10; count of bases not matched to a gene: 13. The CDR3 sequence: CASSARASGGRAFF. The CDR3 DNA reads as TGTGCCAGCAGCGCCCGGGCCTCAGGGGGTAGAGCTTTCTTT.

This chain uses TRBV5-6 with TRBJ2-7; TRBD1 aligns across 10 bases. Trimming cost V 4 bases and J 3 bases; bases outside gene matches: 4. CDR3 size: 14 residues. Germline V CDR1 and CDR2: SGHDT, YYEEEE. CDR3 DNA sequence: TGTGCCAGCAGCCCGGGGACAGGGGACTACGAGCAGTACTTC. Its protein is CASSPGTGDYEQYF.

This clone was recorded only once. The J gene is TRBJ2-7, the V gene TRBV6-1; D is uncertain. The CDR3 consists of 13 residues. The germline V gene has CDR1 MNHNS and CDR2 SASEGT. The V and J ends lost 1 base and 4 bases respectively, with 8 bases between them. CDR3 in DNA: TGTGCCAGCAGTGAAGAACCTCCTTACGAGCAGTACTTC. Translation: CASSEEPPYEQYF.

The chain links TRBV29-1 to TRBJ2-5; 13 bases fit TRBD2. This CDR3 has 15 amino acids. V lost 7 bases to trimming and J lost 1 base; unmatched junction nucleotides: 6. Germline lookup yields CDR1 SQVTM and CDR2 ANQGSEA. This chain's CDR3 is CSGTSGGGIQETQYF. DNA of the CDR3: TGCAGCGGGACTAGCGGGGGAGGGATCCAAGAGACCCAGTACTTC.